This record looks at one TCR beta chain sequence and its context. The sample originates from a study of blood T cell repertoires in COVID-19. As for the study in general: Spain, Italy and the United States supplied samples that represented acute and convalescent COVID-19.

In germline, CDR1 is SGHRS, CDR2 YFSETQ. This CDR3 has 15 amino acids. V was pared by 5 bases and J by 4 bases, with 4 bases of the junction left unmatched. Enrolled during active infection, Seattle patients were then followed longitudinally. Methods used by the authors: Reference gene primer amplification in the assay estimated nucleated cell counts. The protocol was immunoSEQ multiplex PCR, while the TCRdb copy is restricted to in-frame clones and leaves out a portion. V, J and clone size are taken as reported in that table, and D and trimming were inferred from the DNA itself. The table shows around 180,000 clones, with 81% occurring only once.

The sequence came from a woman older than 75 with COVID-19, enrolled during active disease. The chain carries TRBV5-1 and TRBJ2-2; the match to TRBD2 covers 11 bases. The specimen sequenced was peripheral blood. CDR3 amino acids: CASRLAGATTGELFF. For the CDR3, the DNA is TGCGCCAGCAGACTAGCGGGGGCGACCACCGGGGAGCTGTTTTTT.